This TCR beta chain was captured by sequencing in a study of T cells in Graves' hyperthyroidism and ophthalmopathy. Overall study results and limits: Most thyroid clonotypes that were expanded above 0.001 also turned up in blood.

This clonotype was found many times. Its antigen remains unidentified. This CDR3 comprises 13 residues. With 0 bases removed from V and 4 bases from J, the gap between germline ends came to 9 bases. In germline, CDR1 is GTSNPN, CDR2 SVGIG (reference sequence). TCR beta CDR3 sequences were amplified from RNA transcripts. The TCR CDR3 was amplified in a first-round RT-PCR using the HTBI primer set. TCRdb itself ran the multiplex PCR reads through MiXCR, one entry per CDR3 protein. Of 370,000 or so distinct CDR3 sequences in the sample, roughly 13% were seen once. Used for diagnoses were clinical symptoms, serum thyroxine and TRAb, thyroid ultrasound and orbital computed tomography. Blood dates from first hyperthyroidism diagnosis, before any ophthalmopathy symptoms. PBMCs were derived from 10 ml fresh peripheral blood.

The chain recombines TRBV30 with TRBJ1-1; the D is unclear. This sequence originates from a man between 25 and 39 years old with Graves' hyperthyroidism that later progressed to Graves' ophthalmopathy. Sequenced sample: blood. The CDR3 is CAWSVGRFTEAFF. Here the CDR3 DNA reads TGTGCCTGGAGTGTCGGACGGTTCACTGAAGCTTTCTTT.